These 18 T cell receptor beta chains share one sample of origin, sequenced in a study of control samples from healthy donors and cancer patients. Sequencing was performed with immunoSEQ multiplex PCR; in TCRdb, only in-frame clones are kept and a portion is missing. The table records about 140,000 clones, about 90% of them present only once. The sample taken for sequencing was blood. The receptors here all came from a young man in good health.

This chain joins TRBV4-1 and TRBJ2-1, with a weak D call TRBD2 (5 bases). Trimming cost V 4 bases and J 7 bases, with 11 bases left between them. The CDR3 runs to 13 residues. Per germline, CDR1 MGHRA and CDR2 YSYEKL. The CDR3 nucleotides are TGCGCCAGCAGCCGCGCGGAGGAGAATGAGCAGTTCTTC. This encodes CASSRAEENEQFF.

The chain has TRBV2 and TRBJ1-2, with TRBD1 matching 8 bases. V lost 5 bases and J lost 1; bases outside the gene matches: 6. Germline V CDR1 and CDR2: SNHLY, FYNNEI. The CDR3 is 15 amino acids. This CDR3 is CASSSAGGGNYGYTF. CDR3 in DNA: TGTGCCAGCAGTTCGGCAGGGGGCGGTAACTATGGCTACACCTTC.

The CDR3 here is CASRSGLNTEAFF. CDR3 DNA: TGTGCCAGCAGGTCGGGATTGAACACTGAAGCTTTCTTT. The chain links TRBV6-5 to TRBJ1-1; D uncertain. The CDR3 consists of 13 residues. Trimming shortened V by 6 bases and J by 0 bases, and 8 bases separated the two germline ends. From germline, CDR1 is MNHEY and CDR2 SVGAGI.

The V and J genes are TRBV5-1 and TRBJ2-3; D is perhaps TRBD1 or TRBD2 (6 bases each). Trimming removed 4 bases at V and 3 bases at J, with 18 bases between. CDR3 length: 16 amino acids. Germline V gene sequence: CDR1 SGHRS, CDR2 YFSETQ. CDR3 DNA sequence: TGCGCCAGCAGCGCCACGGGGGCAGGGACGACAGATACGCAGTATTTT. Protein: CASSATGAGTTDTQYF.

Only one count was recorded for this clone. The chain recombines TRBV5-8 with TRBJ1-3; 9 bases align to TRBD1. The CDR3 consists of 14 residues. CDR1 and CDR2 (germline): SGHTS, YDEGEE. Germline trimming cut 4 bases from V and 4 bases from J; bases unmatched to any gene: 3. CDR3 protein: CASSEGTGGNTIYF. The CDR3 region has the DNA TGTGCCAGCAGCGAAGGGACAGGGGGAAACACCATATATTTT.

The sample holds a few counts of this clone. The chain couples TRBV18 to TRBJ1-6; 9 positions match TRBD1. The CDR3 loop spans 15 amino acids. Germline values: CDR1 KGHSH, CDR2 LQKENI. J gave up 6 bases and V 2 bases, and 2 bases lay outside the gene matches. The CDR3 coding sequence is TGTGCCAGCTCACCAACGGGACAGGGTAATTCACCCCTCCACTTT. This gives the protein CASSPTGQGNSPLHF.

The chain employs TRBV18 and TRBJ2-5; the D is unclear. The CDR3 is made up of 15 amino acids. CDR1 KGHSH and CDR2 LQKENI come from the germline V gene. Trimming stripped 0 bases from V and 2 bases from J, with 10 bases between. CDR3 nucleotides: TGTGCCAGCTCACCACCAGGGCTCGCACAAGAGACCCAGTACTTC. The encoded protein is CASSPPGLAQETQYF.

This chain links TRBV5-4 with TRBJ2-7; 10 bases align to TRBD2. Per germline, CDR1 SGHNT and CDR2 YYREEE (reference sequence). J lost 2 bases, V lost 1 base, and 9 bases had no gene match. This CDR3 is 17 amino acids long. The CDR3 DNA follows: TGTGCCAGCAGCTTGCCTAGCGGGGGCCGAACTACCTACGAGCAGTACTTC. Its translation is CASSLPSGGRTTYEQYF.

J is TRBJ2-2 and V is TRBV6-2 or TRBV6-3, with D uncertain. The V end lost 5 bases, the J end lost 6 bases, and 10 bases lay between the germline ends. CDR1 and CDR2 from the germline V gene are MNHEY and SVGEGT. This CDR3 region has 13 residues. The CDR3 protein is CASSGFQSGELFF. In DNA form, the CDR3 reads TGTGCCAGCAGTGGTTTTCAATCCGGGGAGCTGTTTTTT.

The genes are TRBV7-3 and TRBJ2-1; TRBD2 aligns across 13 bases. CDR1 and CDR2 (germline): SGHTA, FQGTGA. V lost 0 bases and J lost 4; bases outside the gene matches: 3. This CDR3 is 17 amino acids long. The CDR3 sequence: CASSLTGLAGVYNEQFF. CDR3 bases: TGTGCCAGCAGCTTAACTGGACTAGCGGGGGTGTACAATGAGCAGTTCTTC.

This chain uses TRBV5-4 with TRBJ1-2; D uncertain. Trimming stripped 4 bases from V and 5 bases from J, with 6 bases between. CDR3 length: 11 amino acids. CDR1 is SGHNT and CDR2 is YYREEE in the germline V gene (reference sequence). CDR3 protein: CASSPGYGYTF. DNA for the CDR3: TGTGCCAGCAGCCCCGGGTATGGCTACACCTTC.

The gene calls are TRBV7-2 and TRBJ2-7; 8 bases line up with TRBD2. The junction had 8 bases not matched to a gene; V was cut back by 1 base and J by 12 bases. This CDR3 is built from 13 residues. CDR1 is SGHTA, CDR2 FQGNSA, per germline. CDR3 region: CASSLDVLAGPYF. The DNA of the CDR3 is TGTGCCAGCAGCTTAGATGTCCTAGCGGGTCCGTACTTC.

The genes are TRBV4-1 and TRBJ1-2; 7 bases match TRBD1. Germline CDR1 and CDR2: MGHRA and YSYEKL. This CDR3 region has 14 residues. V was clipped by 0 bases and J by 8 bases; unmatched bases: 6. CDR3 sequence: CASSQDQGVTGYTF. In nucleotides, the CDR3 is TGCGCCAGCAGCCAAGATCAGGGGGTGACAGGCTACACCTTC.

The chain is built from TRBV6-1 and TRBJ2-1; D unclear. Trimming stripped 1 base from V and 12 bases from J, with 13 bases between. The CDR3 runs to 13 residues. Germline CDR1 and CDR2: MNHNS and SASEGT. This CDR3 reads CASSEEEHIGQFF. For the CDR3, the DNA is TGTGCCAGCAGTGAAGAAGAGCATATAGGGCAGTTCTTC.

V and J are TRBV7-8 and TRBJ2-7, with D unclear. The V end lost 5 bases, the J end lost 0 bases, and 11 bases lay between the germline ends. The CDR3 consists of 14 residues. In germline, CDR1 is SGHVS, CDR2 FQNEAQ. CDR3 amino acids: CASSPVRNSYEQYF. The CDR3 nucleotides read TGTGCCAGCAGCCCCGTCCGCAACTCCTACGAGCAGTACTTC.

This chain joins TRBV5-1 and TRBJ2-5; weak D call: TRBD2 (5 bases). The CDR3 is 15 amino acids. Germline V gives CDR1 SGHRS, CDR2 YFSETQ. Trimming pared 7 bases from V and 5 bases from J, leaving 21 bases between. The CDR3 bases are TGCGCCAGCGAGGCGGGCTTGCCCTTGATGGAGACCCAGTACTTC. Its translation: CASEAGLPLMETQYF.

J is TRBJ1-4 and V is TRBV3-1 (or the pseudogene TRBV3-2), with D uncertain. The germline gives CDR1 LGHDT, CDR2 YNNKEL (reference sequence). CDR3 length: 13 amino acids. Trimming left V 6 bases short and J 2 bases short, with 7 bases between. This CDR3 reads CASSWVTNEKLFF. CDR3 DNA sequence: TGTGCCAGCAGTTGGGTTACTAATGAAAAACTGTTTTTT.

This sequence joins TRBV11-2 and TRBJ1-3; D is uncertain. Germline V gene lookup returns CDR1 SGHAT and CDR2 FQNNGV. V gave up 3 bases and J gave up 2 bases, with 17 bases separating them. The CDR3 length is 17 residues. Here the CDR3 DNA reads TGTGCCAGCAGCTTCGGGCCTAAGGCCTTTCCTGGAAACACCATATATTTT. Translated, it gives CASSFGPKAFPGNTIYF. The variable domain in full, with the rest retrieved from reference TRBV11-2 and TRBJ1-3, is EAGVAQSPRYKIIEKRQSVAFWCNPISGHATLYWYQQILGQGPKLLIQFQNNGVVDDSQLPKDRFSAERLKGVDSTLKIQPAKLEDSAVYLCASSFGPKAFPGNTIYFGEGSWLTVV.